These 24 T cell receptor beta chains share one sample of origin, sequenced in a study of blood T cell repertoires in COVID-19. Data came from immunoSEQ multiplex PCR; TCRdb stores just in-frame clones and leaves some out. This table holds 87,000 or so clones, roughly 87% found once. The sequencing sample was made of peripheral blood. The receptors were gathered from a man aged 18-30 years with COVID-19, enrolled during active disease.

The chain carries TRBV28 and TRBJ2-1, with D maybe TRBD2 (6 bases). The germline V gene has CDR1 MDHEN and CDR2 SYDVKM. This CDR3 comprises 17 residues. The V gene lost 3 bases and the J gene lost 7 bases, with 22 bases spanning the gap. Written as DNA, the CDR3 is TGTGCCAGCAGTTTGAATAGACTAGGCCCAAAAAGGAATGAGCAGTTCTTC. Its translation is CASSLNRLGPKRNEQFF.

This clone was picked up one time. This chain connects TRBV19 to TRBJ1-2; tentative D call: TRBD1 (5 bases). This CDR3 spans 18 amino acids. V was cut by 3 bases and J by 2 bases, with 22 bases left in between. The germline V gene encodes CDR1 LNHDA and CDR2 SQIVND (reference sequence). This chain's CDR3 is CASSISLGAQYLNYGYTF. In nucleotides, the CDR3 is TGTGCCAGTAGTATTTCGTTAGGGGCCCAATACCTGAACTATGGCTACACCTTC.

The gene calls are TRBV7-2 and TRBJ1-2, with a possible D match to TRBD1 (6 bases). Germline CDR1 reads SGHTA; CDR2 reads FQGNSA. The V gene lost 6 bases and the J gene lost 4 bases, with 21 bases spanning the gap. This CDR3 comprises 16 residues. The CDR3 spells CASRLTGAGVPYGYTF. The CDR3 nucleotides are TGTGCCAGCAGGCTGACAGGCGCAGGCGTCCCCTATGGCTACACCTTC. Complete variable domain (other parts from reference TRBV7-2 and TRBJ1-2): GAGVSQSPSNKVTEKGKDVELRCDPISGHTALYWYRQSLGQGLEFLIYFQGNSAPDKSGLPSDRFSAERTGGSVSTLTIQRTQQEDSAVYLCASRLTGAGVPYGYTFGSGTRLTVV.

V is TRBV6-5 and J is TRBJ2-3; the D gene is possibly TRBD2 (5 bases). Trimming took off 0 bases at V and 8 bases at J, with 6 bases between the two ends. The CDR3 totals 12 residues. Germline assignment: CDR1 MNHEY and CDR2 SVGAGI. This CDR3 is CASSYSRGTQYF. The CDR3 coding sequence is TGTGCCAGCAGTTACTCACGGGGTACGCAGTATTTT.

This sequence joins TRBV6-5 and TRBJ2-5; 7 nucleotides match TRBD2. Trimming took 6 bases from V and 1 from J; bases not matched to a gene: 2. Germline CDR1 is MNHEY and CDR2 is SVGAGI. The CDR3 loop spans 13 amino acids. CDR3 protein: CASRASGQETQYF. CDR3 bases: TGTGCCAGCAGGGCTAGCGGCCAAGAGACCCAGTACTTC.

The chain links TRBV7-9 to TRBJ2-1; 16 bases map to TRBD2. The J segment lost 12 bases and the V segment lost 5 bases, leaving 7 bases of the junction unmatched. CDR1 and CDR2 (germline): SEHNR, FQNEAQ (reference sequence). CDR3 length: 15 amino acids. The CDR3 bases are TGTGCCAGCAGCGGGACTAGCGGGAGGGGAAGGCTGCAGTTCTTC. This translates into CASSGTSGRGRLQFF.

The J gene is TRBJ2-1, the V gene TRBV5-4; TRBD1 is a possible D gene (6 bases). V dropped 4 bases and J dropped 13 bases, with 18 bases sitting between them. CDR3 length: 13 residues. Looked up from germline, CDR1 is SGHNT and CDR2 is YYREEE (reference sequence). The CDR3 sequence is CASSPDRTGRQFF. The CDR3 DNA reads as TGTGCCAGCAGCCCCGACAGGACCGGGCGACAGTTCTTC.

The rearrangement uses TRBV10-3 and TRBJ2-7; 7 bases line up with TRBD2. This CDR3 comprises 14 residues. J gave up 6 bases and V 5 bases, and 10 bases lay outside the gene matches. Germline V CDR1 and CDR2: ENHRY, SYGVKD. The CDR3 nucleotides are TGTGCCATCAGTTGGGAGGGGCCGCGAGGCGAGCAGTACTTC. Translation: CAISWEGPRGEQYF.

The J gene is TRBJ1-1, the V gene TRBV5-1; 11 nucleotides agree with TRBD1. Germline V lookup: CDR1 SGHRS, CDR2 YFSETQ. V was clipped by 4 bases and J by 2 bases; unmatched bases: 4. CDR3 length: 15 residues. CDR3 protein: CASSEDRGPNTEAFF. The CDR3 nucleotides are TGCGCCAGCAGCGAGGACAGGGGGCCAAACACTGAAGCTTTCTTT.

This chain joins TRBV19 and TRBJ1-2; D is perhaps TRBD1 (5 bases). V was cut by 4 bases and J by 6 bases, with 21 bases left in between. Looked up from germline, CDR1 is LNHDA and CDR2 is SQIVND (reference sequence). CDR3 length: 16 residues. The CDR3, as DNA: TGTGCCAGTAGTAGGTTTTATTTCGGGCAGGGCAATGGCTACACCTTC. Protein: CASSRFYFGQGNGYTF. Supplemented by reference TRBV19 and TRBJ1-2, the full variable domain reads DGGITQSPKYLFRKEGQNVTLSCEQNLNHDAMYWYRQDPGQGLRLIYYSQIVNDFQKGDIAEGYSVSREKKESFPLTVTSAQKNPTAFYLCASSRFYFGQGNGYTFGSGTRLTVV.

For the CDR3, the DNA is TGTGCCAGCAGCAACAGGGGGACGAGGACTGAAGCTTTCTTT. This codes for CASSNRGTRTEAFF. The J gene is TRBJ1-1, the V gene TRBV21-1; TRBD1, the table's D call, was not compared with the DNA. TRBV21-1 is a documented pseudogene. CDR3 length: 14 amino acids.

The chain combines TRBV4-3 with TRBJ2-2; tentative D call: TRBD2 (5 bases). V was shortened by 2 bases and J by 6 bases, with 13 bases between the two germline ends. CDR1 is LGHNA and CDR2 is YSLEER in the germline V gene. This CDR3 comprises 15 residues. CDR3 sequence reads: CASSQIDGDPGELFF. The DNA of the CDR3 is TGCGCCAGCAGCCAAATCGACGGGGATCCCGGGGAGCTGTTTTTT.

The chain recombines TRBV7-6 with TRBJ2-5; D gene unclear. CDR1 SGHVS and CDR2 FNYEAQ come from the germline V gene. The CDR3 has 17 residues. V was cut by 2 bases and J by 2 bases, with 18 bases left in between. The CDR3 loop reads CASSLFRIGVRQETQYF. The CDR3 DNA is TGTGCCAGCAGCTTATTCCGCATCGGAGTTCGGCAAGAGACCCAGTACTTC. Combining the CDR3 with reference TRBV7-6 and TRBJ2-5 gives the whole variable domain GAGVSQSPRYKVTKRGQDVALRCDPISGHVSLYWYRQALGQGPEFLTYFNYEAQQDKSGLPNDRFSAERPEGSISTLTIQRTEQRDSAMYRCASSLFRIGVRQETQYFGPGTRLLVL.

The CDR3 sequence: CASSYMGTGVDEQYF. The DNA of the CDR3 is TGTGCCAGCAGTTACATGGGGACAGGGGTCGACGAGCAGTACTTC. V gene TRBV6-6 combines with J gene TRBJ2-7; 10 bases line up with TRBD1. V dropped 2 bases and J dropped 5; count of bases not matched to a gene: 6. This CDR3 is built from 15 residues. Per the germline V gene, CDR1 is MNHNY and CDR2 is SVGAGI (reference sequence).

This chain uses TRBV28 with TRBJ2-5; TRBD2 might be the D (6 bases). This CDR3 spans 15 amino acids. CDR1 is MDHEN and CDR2 is SYDVKM in the germline V gene. Trimming removed 3 bases from V and 4 bases from J, with 15 bases in between. CDR3 sequence reads: CASSFPGTVGETQYF. CDR3 in DNA: TGTGCCAGCAGTTTCCCGGGGACTGTTGGAGAGACCCAGTACTTC.

This clone is a singleton in its sample. The chain couples TRBV7-6 to TRBJ2-1, with D perhaps TRBD2 (6 bases). CDR1 is SGHVS and CDR2 is FNYEAQ in the germline V gene. The length of the CDR3 is 18 residues. The germline V and J ends were trimmed by 3 bases and 6 bases, with 24 bases remaining between them. The CDR3 loop is CASSFFGQGLARGNEQFF. The CDR3 DNA reads TGTGCCAGCAGCTTCTTTGGTCAAGGGCTAGCGAGAGGCAATGAGCAGTTCTTC.

V and J are TRBV19 and TRBJ2-1; D might be TRBD1 (5 bases). Germline V gene data show CDR1 as LNHDA and CDR2 as SQIVND (reference sequence). Trimming cost V 8 bases and J 0 bases, with 14 bases left between them. This CDR3 region has 15 residues. As DNA, the CDR3 is TGTGCCAGTCAAGGGGCGCCGAGCTCCTACAATGAGCAGTTCTTC. This gives the protein CASQGAPSSYNEQFF.

The chain has TRBV27 and TRBJ2-7; TRBD2 matches 11 bases. Germline values: CDR1 MNHEY, CDR2 SMNVEV (reference sequence). The CDR3 runs to 15 residues. V was clipped by 6 bases and J by 5 bases; unmatched bases: 9. The CDR3 nucleotides are TGTGCCAGCAGACTTTTAGCGGGAGGGATCGACGAGCAGTACTTC. Residues: CASRLLAGGIDEQYF.

This clone has only one observation. The V call is TRBV28, the J call TRBJ1-5; possibly TRBD1 for D (5 bases). V lost 2 bases to trimming and J lost 5 bases, with 7 bases between them. CDR3 length: 13 residues. Germline loops: CDR1 MDHEN, CDR2 SYDVKM. CDR3 DNA sequence: TGTGCCAGCAGTTTAGTCAGGGATCAGCCCCAGCATTTT. This gives the protein CASSLVRDQPQHF.

The rearrangement joins TRBV6-5 to TRBJ1-1; D not resolved. CDR3 length: 14 amino acids. Between the trimmed V and J ends, which lost 5 bases and 5 bases, there was a span of 15 bases. Germline V lookup: CDR1 MNHEY, CDR2 SVGAGI. CDR3 nucleotide sequence: TGTGCCAGCAGTCTCGGACTCGAGCGAACTGAAGCTTTCTTT. Amino acid sequence: CASSLGLERTEAFF.

This clone was detected only a few times. The chain employs TRBV18 and TRBJ2-7, with 7 bases lining up with TRBD2. This CDR3 spans 15 amino acids. Germline V gene lookup returns CDR1 KGHSH and CDR2 LQKENI. J was trimmed by 3 bases and V by 2 bases; bases with no gene match: 7. CDR3 residues: CASSPGLGRDYEQYF. Written as DNA, the CDR3 is TGTGCCAGCTCACCAGGGCTGGGGAGGGACTACGAGCAGTACTTC.

This clone was seen a few times. The chain combines TRBV19 with TRBJ2-1; D possibly corresponds to TRBD1 (5 bases). This CDR3 spans 16 amino acids. Germline V gives CDR1 LNHDA, CDR2 SQIVND (reference sequence). Trimming shortened V by 1 base and J by 12 bases, and 22 bases separated the two germline ends. For the CDR3, the DNA is TGTGCCAGTAGTATAGTCGCCCTGACAGCCACTGCGCGGCAGTTCTTC. Amino acid sequence: CASSIVALTATARQFF.

The genes are TRBV18 and TRBJ1-5; 9 bases are a match to TRBD1. With 5 bases clipped from V and 5 bases from J, the junction kept 1 base outside the gene matches. Germline-derived CDR1 and CDR2 are KGHSH and LQKENI. The CDR3 covers 13 residues. CDR3 amino acids: CASSRDRDQPQHF. The DNA for the CDR3 is TGTGCCAGCTCAAGGGACAGGGATCAGCCCCAGCATTTT.

The chain has TRBV10-3 and TRBJ2-6, with 8 nucleotides matching TRBD2. The germline gives CDR1 ENHRY, CDR2 SYGVKD. The CDR3 spans 16 residues. V lost 11 bases to trimming and J lost 0 bases; unmatched junction nucleotides: 9. This chain's CDR3 is CAVAGLVNSGANVLTF. CDR3 in DNA: TGTGCCGTGGCGGGACTAGTAAACTCTGGGGCCAACGTCCTGACTTTC.